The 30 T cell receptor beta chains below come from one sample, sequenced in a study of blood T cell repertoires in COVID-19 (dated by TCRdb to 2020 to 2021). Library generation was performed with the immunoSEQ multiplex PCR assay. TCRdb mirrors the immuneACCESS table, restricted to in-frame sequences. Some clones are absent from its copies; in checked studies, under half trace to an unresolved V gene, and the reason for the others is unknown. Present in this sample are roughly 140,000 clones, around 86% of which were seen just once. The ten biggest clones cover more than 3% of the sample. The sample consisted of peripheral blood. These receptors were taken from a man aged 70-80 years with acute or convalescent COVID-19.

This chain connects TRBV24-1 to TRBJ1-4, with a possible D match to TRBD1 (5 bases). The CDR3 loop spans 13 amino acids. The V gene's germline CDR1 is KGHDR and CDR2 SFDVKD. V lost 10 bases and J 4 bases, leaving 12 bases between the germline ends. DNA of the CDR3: TGTGCCACTTCAGGGTCTAATAATGAAAAACTGTTTTTT. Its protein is CATSGSNNEKLFF.

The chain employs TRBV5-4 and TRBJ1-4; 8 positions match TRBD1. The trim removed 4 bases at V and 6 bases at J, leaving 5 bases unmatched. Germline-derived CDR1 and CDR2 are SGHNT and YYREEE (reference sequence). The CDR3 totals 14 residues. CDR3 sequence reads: CASSRGQGDEKLFF. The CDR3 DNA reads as TGTGCCAGCAGCCGCGGACAGGGCGATGAAAAACTGTTTTTT.

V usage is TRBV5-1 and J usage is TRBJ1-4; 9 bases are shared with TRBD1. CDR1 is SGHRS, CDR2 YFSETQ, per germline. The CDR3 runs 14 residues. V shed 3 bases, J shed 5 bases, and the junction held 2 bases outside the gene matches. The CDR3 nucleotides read TGCGCCAGCAGCTCAGACAGGGGGAATGAAAAACTGTTTTTT. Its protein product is CASSSDRGNEKLFF.

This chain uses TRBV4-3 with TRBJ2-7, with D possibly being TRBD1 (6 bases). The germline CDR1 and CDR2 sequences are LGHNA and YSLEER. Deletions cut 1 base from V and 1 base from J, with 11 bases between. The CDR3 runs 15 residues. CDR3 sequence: CASSQGTVASYEQYF. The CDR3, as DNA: TGCGCCAGCAGCCAAGGGACAGTCGCATCCTACGAGCAGTACTTC.

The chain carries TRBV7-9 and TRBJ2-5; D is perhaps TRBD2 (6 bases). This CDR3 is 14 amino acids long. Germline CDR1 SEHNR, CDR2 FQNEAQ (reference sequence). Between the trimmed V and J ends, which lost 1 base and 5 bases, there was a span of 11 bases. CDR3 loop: CASSLVLARETQYF. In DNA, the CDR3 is TGTGCCAGCAGCTTAGTGCTAGCGAGGGAGACCCAGTACTTC.

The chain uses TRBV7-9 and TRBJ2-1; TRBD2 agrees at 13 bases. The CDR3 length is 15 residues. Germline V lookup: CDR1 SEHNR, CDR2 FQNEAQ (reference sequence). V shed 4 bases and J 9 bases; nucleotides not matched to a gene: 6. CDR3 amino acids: CASSYGTSGTREQFF. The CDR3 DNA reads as TGTGCCAGCAGCTACGGGACTAGCGGGACGCGTGAGCAGTTCTTC.

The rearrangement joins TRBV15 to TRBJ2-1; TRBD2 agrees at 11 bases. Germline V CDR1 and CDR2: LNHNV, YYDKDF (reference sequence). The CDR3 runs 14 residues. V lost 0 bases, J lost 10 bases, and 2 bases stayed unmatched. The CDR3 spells CATSRDLAGGEQFF. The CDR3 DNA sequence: TGTGCCACCAGCAGAGATTTAGCGGGAGGGGAGCAGTTCTTC.

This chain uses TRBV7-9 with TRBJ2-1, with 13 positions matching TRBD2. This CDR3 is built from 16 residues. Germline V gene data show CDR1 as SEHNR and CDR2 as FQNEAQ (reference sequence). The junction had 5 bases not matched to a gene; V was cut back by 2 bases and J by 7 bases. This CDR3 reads CASSLQGTSGANEQFF. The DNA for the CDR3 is TGTGCCAGCAGCTTACAAGGGACTAGCGGGGCAAATGAGCAGTTCTTC. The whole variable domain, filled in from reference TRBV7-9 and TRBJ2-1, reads DTGVSQNPRHKITKRGQNVTFRCDPISEHNRLYWYRQTLGQGPEFLTYFQNEAQLEKSRLLSDRFSAERPKGSFSTLEIQRTEQGDSAMYLCASSLQGTSGANEQFFGPGTRLTVL.

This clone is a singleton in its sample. The CDR3 is CATSDLTGTPNTGELFF. Written as DNA, the CDR3 is TGTGCCACCAGTGATCTGACTGGGACTCCGAACACCGGGGAGCTGTTTTTT. The chain combines TRBV24-1 with TRBJ2-2; TRBD2 might be the D (6 bases). Per the germline V gene, CDR1 is KGHDR and CDR2 is SFDVKD. The V gene lost 3 bases and the J gene lost 0 bases, with 13 bases spanning the gap. CDR3 length equals 17 residues.

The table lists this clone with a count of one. The CDR3 sequence: CASSLAGGPESTDTQYF. In nucleotides, the CDR3 is TGTGCCAGCAGCTTAGCGGGAGGGCCCGAAAGCACAGATACGCAGTATTTT. The chain carries TRBV13 and TRBJ2-3; 8 bases agree with TRBD2. This CDR3 is built from 17 residues. Germline trimming cut 1 base from V and 0 bases from J; bases unmatched to any gene: 6. The germline V gene has CDR1 PRHDT and CDR2 FYEKMQ (reference sequence).

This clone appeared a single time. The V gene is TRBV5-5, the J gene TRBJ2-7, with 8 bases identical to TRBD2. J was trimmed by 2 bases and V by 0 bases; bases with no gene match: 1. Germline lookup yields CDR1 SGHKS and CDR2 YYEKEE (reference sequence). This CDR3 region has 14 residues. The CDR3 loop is CASSLELAAYEQYF. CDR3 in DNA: TGTGCCAGCAGCTTGGAACTAGCGGCCTACGAGCAGTACTTC. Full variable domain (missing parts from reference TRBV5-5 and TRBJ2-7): DAGVTQSPTHLIKTRGQQVTLRCSPISGHKSVSWYQQVLGQGPQFIFQYYEKEERGRGNFPDRFSARQFPNYSSELNVNALLLGDSALYLCASSLELAAYEQYFGPGTRLTVT.

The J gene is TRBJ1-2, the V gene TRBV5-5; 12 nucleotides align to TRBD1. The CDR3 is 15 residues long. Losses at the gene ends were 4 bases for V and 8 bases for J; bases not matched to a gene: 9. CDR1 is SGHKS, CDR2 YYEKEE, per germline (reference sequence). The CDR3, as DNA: TGTGCCAGCAGCCCCCAGGGACAGGGGGCTCGAGGCTACACCTTC. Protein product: CASSPQGQGARGYTF.

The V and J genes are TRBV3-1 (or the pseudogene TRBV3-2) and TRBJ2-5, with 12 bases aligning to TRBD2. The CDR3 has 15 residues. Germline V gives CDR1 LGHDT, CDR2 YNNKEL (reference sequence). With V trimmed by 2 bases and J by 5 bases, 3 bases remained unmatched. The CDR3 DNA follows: TGTGCCAGCAGCCAACGGACTAGCGGGACTGAGACCCAGTACTTC. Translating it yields CASSQRTSGTETQYF.

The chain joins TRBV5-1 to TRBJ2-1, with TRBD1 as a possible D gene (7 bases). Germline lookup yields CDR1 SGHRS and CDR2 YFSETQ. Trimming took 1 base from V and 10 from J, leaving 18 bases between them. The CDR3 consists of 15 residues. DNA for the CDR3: TGCGCCAGCAGCTTGTCTTCGGAGGGGGCTGGAGAGCAGTTCTTC. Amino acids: CASSLSSEGAGEQFF.

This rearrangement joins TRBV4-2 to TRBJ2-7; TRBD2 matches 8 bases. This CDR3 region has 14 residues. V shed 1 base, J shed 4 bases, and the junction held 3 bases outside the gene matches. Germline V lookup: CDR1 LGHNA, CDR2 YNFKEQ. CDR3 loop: CASSQVSGNYEQYF. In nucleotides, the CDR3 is TGTGCCAGCAGCCAAGTTAGCGGGAATTACGAGCAGTACTTC.

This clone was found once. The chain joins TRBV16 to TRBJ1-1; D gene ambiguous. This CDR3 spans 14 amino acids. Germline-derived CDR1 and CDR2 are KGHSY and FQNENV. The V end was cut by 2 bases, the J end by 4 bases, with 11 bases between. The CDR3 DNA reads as TGTGCCAGCAGCCAAACCGGTGAGGGCACTGAAGCTTTCTTT. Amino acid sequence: CASSQTGEGTEAFF.

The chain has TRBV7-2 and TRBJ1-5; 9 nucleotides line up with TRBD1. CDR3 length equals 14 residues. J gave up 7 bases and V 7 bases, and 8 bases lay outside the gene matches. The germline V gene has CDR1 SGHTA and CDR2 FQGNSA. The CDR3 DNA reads TGTGCCAGCACCCAACAGGGGGCTGGGCAGCCCCAGCATTTT. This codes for CASTQQGAGQPQHF.

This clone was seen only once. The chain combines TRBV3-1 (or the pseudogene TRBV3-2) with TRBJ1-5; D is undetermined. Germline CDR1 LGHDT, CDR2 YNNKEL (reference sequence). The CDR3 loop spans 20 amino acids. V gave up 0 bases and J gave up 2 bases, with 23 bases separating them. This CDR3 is CASSQEKAAQYEEGNQPQHF. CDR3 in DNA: TGTGCCAGCAGCCAAGAAAAGGCGGCACAATACGAAGAGGGCAATCAGCCCCAGCATTTT.

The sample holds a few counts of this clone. This CDR3 reads CASSLAGQGASETQYF. Written as DNA, the CDR3 is TGCGCCAGCAGCTTGGCGGGACAGGGGGCGTCAGAGACCCAGTACTTC. The chain links TRBV5-1 to TRBJ2-5; TRBD1 aligns across 12 bases. V shed 0 bases and J 4 bases; nucleotides not matched to a gene: 4. The CDR3 loop spans 16 amino acids. CDR1 SGHRS and CDR2 YFSETQ come from the germline V gene.

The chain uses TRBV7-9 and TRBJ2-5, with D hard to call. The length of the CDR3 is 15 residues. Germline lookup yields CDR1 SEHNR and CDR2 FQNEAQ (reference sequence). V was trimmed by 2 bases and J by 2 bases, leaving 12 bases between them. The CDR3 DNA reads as TGTGCCAGCAGCTTAAGTTTCGGCGGACAAGAGACCCAGTACTTC. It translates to CASSLSFGGQETQYF.

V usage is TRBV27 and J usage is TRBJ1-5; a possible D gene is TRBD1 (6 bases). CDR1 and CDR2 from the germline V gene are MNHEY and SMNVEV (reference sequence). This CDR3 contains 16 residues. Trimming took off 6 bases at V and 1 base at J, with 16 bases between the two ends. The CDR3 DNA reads TGTGCCAGCAGGTCTGGGGGGGCGCGAAGCAATCAGCCCCAGCATTTT. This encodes CASRSGGARSNQPQHF.

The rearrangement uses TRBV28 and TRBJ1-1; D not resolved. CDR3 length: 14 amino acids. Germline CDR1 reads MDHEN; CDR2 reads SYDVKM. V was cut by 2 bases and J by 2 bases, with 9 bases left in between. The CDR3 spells CASSLHSRNTEAFF. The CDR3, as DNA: TGTGCCAGCAGTTTACACTCACGCAACACTGAAGCTTTCTTT.

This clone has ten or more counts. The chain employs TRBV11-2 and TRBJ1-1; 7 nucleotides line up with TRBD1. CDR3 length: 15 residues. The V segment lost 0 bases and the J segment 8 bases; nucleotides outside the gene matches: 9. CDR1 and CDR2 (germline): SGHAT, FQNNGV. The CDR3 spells CASSLEVGVGQEAFF. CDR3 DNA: TGTGCCAGCAGCTTAGAAGTGGGTGTGGGACAGGAAGCTTTCTTT.

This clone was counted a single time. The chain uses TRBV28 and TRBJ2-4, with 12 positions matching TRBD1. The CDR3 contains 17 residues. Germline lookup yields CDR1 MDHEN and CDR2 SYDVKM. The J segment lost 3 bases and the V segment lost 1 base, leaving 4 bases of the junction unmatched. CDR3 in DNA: TGTGCCAGCAGTTTATTGGGGACAGGGGGCGGCAAAAACATTCAGTACTTC. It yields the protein CASSLLGTGGGKNIQYF.

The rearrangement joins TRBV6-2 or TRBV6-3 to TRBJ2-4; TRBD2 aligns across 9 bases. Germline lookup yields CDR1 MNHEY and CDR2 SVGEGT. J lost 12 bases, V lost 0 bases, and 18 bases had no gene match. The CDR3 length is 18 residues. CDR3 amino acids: CASSYSSNRALSGRGQYF. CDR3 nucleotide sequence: TGTGCCAGCAGTTACTCATCTAATCGGGCGCTTAGCGGGAGAGGTCAGTACTTC.

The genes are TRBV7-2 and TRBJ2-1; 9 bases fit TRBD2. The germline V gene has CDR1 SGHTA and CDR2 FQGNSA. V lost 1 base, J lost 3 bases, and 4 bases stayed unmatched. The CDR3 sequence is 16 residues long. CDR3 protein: CASSLVATSGYNEQFF. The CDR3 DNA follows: TGTGCCAGCAGCTTAGTCGCGACTAGCGGCTACAATGAGCAGTTCTTC. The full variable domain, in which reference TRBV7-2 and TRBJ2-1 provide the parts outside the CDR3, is GAGVSQSPSNKVTEKGKDVELRCDPISGHTALYWYRQSLGQGLEFLIYFQGNSAPDKSGLPSDRFSAERTGGSVSTLTIQRTQQEDSAVYLCASSLVATSGYNEQFFGPGTRLTVL.

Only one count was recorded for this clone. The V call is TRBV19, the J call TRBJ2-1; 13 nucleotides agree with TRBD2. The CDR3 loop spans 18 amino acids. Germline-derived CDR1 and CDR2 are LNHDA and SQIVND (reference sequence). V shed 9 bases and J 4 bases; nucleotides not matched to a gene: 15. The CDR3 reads CASSGRLAGGPGYNEQFF. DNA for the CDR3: TGTGCCAGCAGTGGACGACTAGCGGGAGGACCAGGATACAATGAGCAGTTCTTC.

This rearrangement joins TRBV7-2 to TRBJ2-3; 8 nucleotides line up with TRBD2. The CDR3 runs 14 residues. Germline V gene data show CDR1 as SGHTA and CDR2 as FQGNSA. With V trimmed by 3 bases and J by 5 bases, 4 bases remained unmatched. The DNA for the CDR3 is TGTGCCAGCAGCTTTGGCCTAGCGGGAGATACGCAGTATTTT. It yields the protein CASSFGLAGDTQYF.

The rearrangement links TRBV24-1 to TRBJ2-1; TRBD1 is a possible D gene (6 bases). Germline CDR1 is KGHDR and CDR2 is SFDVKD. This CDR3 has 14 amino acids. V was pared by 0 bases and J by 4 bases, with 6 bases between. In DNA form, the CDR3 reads TGTGCCACCAGTGATTTGGGACAGTACAATGAGCAGTTCTTC. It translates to CATSDLGQYNEQFF.

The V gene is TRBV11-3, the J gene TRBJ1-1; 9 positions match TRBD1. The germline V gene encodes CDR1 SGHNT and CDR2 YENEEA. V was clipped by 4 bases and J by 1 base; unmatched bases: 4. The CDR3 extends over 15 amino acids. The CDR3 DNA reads TGTGCCAGCAGCTCCCGGACAGGGGCGAACACTGAAGCTTTCTTT. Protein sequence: CASSSRTGANTEAFF.